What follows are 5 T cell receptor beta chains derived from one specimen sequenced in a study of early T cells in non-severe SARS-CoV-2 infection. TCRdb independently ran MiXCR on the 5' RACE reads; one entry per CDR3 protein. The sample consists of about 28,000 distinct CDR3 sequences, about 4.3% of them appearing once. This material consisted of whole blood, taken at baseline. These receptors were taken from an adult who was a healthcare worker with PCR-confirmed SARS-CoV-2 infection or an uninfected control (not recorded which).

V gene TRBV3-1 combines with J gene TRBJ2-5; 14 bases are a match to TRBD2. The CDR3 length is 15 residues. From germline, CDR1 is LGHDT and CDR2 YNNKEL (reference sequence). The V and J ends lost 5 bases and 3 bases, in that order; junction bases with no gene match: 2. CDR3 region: CASSGGLAGEETQYF. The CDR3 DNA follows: TGTGCCAGCAGCGGGGGACTAGCGGGAGAAGAGACCCAGTACTTC.

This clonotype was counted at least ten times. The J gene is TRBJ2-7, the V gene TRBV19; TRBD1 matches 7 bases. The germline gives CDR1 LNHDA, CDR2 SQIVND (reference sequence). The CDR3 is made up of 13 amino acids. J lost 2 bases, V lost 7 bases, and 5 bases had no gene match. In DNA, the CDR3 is TGTGCCAGTACCCCGGGACAGACCTACGAGCAGTACTTC. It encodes CASTPGQTYEQYF.

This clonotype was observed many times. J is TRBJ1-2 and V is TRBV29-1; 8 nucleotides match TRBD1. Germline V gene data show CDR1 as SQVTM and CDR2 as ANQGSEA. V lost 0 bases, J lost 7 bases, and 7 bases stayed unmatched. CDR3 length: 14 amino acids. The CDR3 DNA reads TGCAGCGTTGAAGATGGGTTGACAGGGGTTGGCTACACCTTC. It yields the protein CSVEDGLTGVGYTF.

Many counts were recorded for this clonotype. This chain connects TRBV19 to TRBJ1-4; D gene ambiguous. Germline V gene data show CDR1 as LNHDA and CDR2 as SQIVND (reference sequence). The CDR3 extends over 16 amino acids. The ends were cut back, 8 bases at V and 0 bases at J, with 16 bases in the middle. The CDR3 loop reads CASRLQPGATNEKLFF. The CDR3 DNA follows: TGTGCCAGTCGCCTTCAACCGGGAGCAACTAATGAAAAACTGTTTTTT.

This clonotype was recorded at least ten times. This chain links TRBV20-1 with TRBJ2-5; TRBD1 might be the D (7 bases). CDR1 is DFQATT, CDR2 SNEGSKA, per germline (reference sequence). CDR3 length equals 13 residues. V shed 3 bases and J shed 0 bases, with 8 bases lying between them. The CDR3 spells CSASRGDQETQYF. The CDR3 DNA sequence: TGCAGTGCTAGCAGGGGGGACCAAGAGACCCAGTACTTC.